This TCR beta chain comes out of a study of blood T cell repertoires in COVID-19. Study-wide context: Some COVID-19 samples were acute and others convalescent; all came from the United States, Italy and Spain.

The data were produced by immunoSEQ multiplex PCR, yet TCRdb's version contains in-frame clones alone and is incomplete. The data hold roughly 200,000 clones, with 87% observed a single time. Enrolled through a virtual design, the participants were between 18 and 89 years of age and came from 24 US areas. Grouping used clinical history reported by participants in a survey and questionnaire. The CDR3 loop spans 16 amino acids. Between the trimmed V and J ends, which lost 6 bases and 2 bases, there was a span of 14 bases. Germline CDR1 and CDR2: MNHEY and SMNVEV (reference sequence). The chain uses TRBV27 and TRBJ2-6; D is possibly TRBD2 (7 bases). This TCR was recovered from a man aged 18 to 30 with acute COVID-19. The sequenced material came from PBMCs or T cells enriched from blood (not recorded which). The CDR3 loop is CASSPRGGAGANVLTF. DNA of the CDR3: TGTGCCAGCAGCCCCCGAGGGGGGGCTGGGGCCAACGTCCTGACTTTC.